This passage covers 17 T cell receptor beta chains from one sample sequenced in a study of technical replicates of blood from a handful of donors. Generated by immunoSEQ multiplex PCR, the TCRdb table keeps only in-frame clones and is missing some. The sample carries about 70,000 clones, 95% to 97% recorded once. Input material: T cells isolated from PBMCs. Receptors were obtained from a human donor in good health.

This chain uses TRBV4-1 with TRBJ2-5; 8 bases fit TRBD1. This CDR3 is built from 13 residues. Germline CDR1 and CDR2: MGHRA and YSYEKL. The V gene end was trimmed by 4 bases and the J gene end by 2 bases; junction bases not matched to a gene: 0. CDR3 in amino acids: CASSRTGQETQYF. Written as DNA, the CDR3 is TGCGCCAGCAGCCGGACAGGGCAAGAGACCCAGTACTTC.

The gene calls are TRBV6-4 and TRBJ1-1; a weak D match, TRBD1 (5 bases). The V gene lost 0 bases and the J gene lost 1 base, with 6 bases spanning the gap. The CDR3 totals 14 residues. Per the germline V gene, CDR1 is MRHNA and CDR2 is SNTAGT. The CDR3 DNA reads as TGTGCCAGCAGTGACTCCGGGGGGAACACTGAAGCTTTCTTT. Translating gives CASSDSGGNTEAFF.

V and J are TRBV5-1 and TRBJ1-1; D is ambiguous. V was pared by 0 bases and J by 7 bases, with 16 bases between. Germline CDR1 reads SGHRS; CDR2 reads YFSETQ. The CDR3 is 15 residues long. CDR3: CASSLGQVESVEAFF. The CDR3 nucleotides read TGCGCCAGCAGCTTGGGGCAGGTGGAAAGTGTTGAAGCTTTCTTT.

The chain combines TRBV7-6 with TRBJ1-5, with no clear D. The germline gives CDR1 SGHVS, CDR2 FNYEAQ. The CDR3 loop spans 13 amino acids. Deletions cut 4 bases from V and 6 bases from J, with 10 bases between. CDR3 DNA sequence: TGTGCCAGCAGCTCAGAGGAGGCTCAGCCCCAGCATTTT. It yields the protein CASSSEEAQPQHF.

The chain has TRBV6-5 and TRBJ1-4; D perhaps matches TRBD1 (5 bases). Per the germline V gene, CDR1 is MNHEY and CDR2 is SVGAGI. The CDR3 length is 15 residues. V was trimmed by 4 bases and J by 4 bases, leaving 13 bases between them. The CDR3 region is CASSFREGINEKLFF. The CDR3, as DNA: TGTGCCAGCAGTTTCCGGGAGGGGATTAATGAAAAACTGTTTTTT.

DNA of the CDR3: TGCGCCAGCAGCCGGCATTGGACAGTGCGCGAGCAGTACTTC. The encoded protein is CASSRHWTVREQYF. This chain joins TRBV4-1 and TRBJ2-7; tentative D call: TRBD1 (6 bases). The CDR3 has 14 residues. V was trimmed by 4 bases and J by 6 bases, leaving 16 bases between them. Germline loops: CDR1 MGHRA, CDR2 YSYEKL.

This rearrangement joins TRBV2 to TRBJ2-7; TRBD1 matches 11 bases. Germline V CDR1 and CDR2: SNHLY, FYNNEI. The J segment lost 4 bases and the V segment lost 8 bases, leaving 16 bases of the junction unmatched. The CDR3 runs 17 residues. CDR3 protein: CASLRDRGSSGQYEQYF. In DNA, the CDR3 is TGTGCCAGCCTCCGGGACAGGGGGAGTAGCGGGCAGTACGAGCAGTACTTC.

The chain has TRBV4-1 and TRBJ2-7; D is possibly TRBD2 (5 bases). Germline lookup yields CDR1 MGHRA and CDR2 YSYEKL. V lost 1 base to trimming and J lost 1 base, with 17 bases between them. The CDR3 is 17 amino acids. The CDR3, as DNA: TGCGCCAGCAGCCAAGTTCTCGCGGCAGGACTGTCCTACGAGCAGTACTTC. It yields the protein CASSQVLAAGLSYEQYF.

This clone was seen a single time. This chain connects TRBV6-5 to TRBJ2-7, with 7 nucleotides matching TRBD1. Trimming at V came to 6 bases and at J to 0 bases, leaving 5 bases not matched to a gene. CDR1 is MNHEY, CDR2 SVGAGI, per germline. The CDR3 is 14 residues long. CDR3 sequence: CASSLGTASYEQYF. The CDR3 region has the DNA TGTGCCAGCAGCCTCGGGACAGCCTCCTACGAGCAGTACTTC.

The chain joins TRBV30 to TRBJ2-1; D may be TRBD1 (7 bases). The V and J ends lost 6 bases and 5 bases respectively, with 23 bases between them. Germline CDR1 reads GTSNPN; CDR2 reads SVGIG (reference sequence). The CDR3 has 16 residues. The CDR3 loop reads CACGRNRGRVNNEQFF. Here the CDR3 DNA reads TGTGCCTGCGGGAGAAACAGGGGCCGGGTTAACAATGAGCAGTTCTTC.

The CDR3 region is CASSSDRTYEQYF. DNA of the CDR3: TGTGCCAGCAGCTCGGACAGGACCTACGAGCAGTACTTC. J is TRBJ2-7 and V is TRBV7-9; 7 bases align to TRBD1. The CDR3 is 13 residues long. Looked up from germline, CDR1 is SEHNR and CDR2 is FQNEAQ (reference sequence). The trim removed 4 bases at V and 2 bases at J, leaving 2 bases unmatched.

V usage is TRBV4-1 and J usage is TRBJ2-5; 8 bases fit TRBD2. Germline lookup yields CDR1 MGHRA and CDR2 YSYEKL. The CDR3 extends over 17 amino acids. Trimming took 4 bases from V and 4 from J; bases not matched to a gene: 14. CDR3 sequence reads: CASSRAPPSGFVETQYF. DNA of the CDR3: TGCGCCAGCAGCCGAGCTCCTCCTAGCGGGTTTGTAGAGACCCAGTACTTC.

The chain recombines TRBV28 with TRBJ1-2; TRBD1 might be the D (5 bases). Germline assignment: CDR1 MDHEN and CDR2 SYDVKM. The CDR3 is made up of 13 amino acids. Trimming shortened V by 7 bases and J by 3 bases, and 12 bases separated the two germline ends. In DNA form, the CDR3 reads TGTGCCAGCACCACTGGGACTTACTATGGCTACACCTTC. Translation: CASTTGTYYGYTF.

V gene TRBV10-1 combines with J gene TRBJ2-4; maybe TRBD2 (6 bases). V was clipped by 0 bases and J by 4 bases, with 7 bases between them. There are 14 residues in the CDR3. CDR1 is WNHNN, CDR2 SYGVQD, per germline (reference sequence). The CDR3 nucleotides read TGCGCCAGCAGTGAGTCCGGGAGTAAAAACATTCAGTACTTC. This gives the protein CASSESGSKNIQYF.

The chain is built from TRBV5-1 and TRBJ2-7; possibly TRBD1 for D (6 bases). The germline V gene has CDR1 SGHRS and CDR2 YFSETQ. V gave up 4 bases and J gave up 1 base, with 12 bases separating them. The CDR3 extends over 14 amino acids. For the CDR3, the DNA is TGCGCCAGCAGCCCCCAGGGGCCATCCTACGAGCAGTACTTC. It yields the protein CASSPQGPSYEQYF.

This CDR3 is CASSASGGYNEQFF. In nucleotides, the CDR3 is TGTGCCAGCAGTGCTAGCGGGGGATACAATGAGCAGTTCTTC. The V gene is TRBV6-1, the J gene TRBJ2-1; 10 nucleotides align to TRBD2. CDR1 and CDR2 from the germline V gene are MNHNS and SASEGT. The trim removed 4 bases at V and 4 bases at J, leaving 1 base unmatched. The length of the CDR3 is 14 residues.

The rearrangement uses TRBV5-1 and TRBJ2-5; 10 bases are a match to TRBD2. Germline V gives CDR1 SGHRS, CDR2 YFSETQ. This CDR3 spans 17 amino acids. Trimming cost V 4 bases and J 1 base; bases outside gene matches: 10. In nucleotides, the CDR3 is TGCGCCAGCAGCCCCCCCCTAGCGGGAGACCCCCAAGAGACCCAGTACTTC. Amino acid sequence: CASSPPLAGDPQETQYF.